The rows below give T cell receptor beta chains drawn from one sample of a study of T-cell memory formation after mild COVID-19. TCRdb re-called the 5' RACE reads through MiXCR, storing one row per CDR3 protein. The table shows 55,000 to 80,000 distinct CDR3 sequences, with about 10% occurring only once. Sequenced: PBMCs or a T cell subset sorted from them (not recorded which). The receptors here all came from a man aged 18 to 29 who had mild COVID-19 (a few samples of this study predate the infection). Cell type and time point are not known. The CDR3 runs from the conserved cysteine through the conserved F or W. D genes are given only for firm matches. Only some rows state a clone size, as once, few, many or a class for expanded clones.

D: TRBD2
size: many
V: TRBV6-6
J: TRBJ2-5
DNA: TGTGCCAGCAGAATAGCGGGGGGGCAAGAGACCCAGTACTTC
CDR3: CASRIAGGQETQYF

D: .
size: many
V: TRBV6-5
J: TRBJ2-4
DNA: TGTGCCAGCAGGATGACCGCAGGGCGAGAAAACATTCAGTACTTC
CDR3: CASRMTAGRENIQYF

D: TRBD2
size: once
V: TRBV9
J: TRBJ2-6
DNA: TGTGCCAGCAGCCCGACGGGGGGGACTGGGGCCAACGTCCTGACTTTC
CDR3: CASSPTGGTGANVLTF

D: .
size: .
V: TRBV7-9
J: TRBJ1-1
DNA: TGTGCCAGCAGCCCTACAGGGAACACTGAAGCTTTCTTT
CDR3: CASSPTGNTEAFF

D: .
size: .
V: TRBV4-2
J: TRBJ1-2
DNA: TGTGCCAGCAGCCAAGATTCCCTGAACTATGGCTACACCTTC
CDR3: CASSQDSLNYGYTF

D: TRBD1
size: few
V: TRBV5-6
J: TRBJ2-5
DNA: TGTGCCAGCAGCTTCTTGACAGGGGGATTTCAAGAGACCCAGTACTTC
CDR3: CASSFLTGGFQETQYF

D: .
size: .
V: TRBV23-1
J: TRBJ1-1
DNA: TGCGCCAGCAGTCAATCCTGGGGGGAGGTGGACACTGAAGCTTTCTTT
CDR3: CASSQSWGEVDTEAFF

D: .
size: few
V: TRBV4-1
J: TRBJ2-5
DNA: TGCGCCAGCAGCCGCCCACAGGGAGGCCAAGAGACCCAGTACTTC
CDR3: CASSRPQGGQETQYF

D: .
size: many
V: TRBV5-1
J: TRBJ2-1
DNA: TGCGCCAGCAGCTTGGACGGGACGAGCTCCTACAATGAGCAGTTCTTC
CDR3: CASSLDGTSSYNEQFF

D: TRBD1
size: .
V: TRBV29-1
J: TRBJ2-1
DNA: TGCAGCGCCGACATAATCGGACAGGGGTATTCCTACAATGAGCAGTTCTTC
CDR3: CSADIIGQGYSYNEQFF

D: .
size: few
V: TRBV6-5
J: TRBJ2-7
DNA: TGTGCCAGCAGTTACTCGTGGGACACCGTCTACGAGCAGTACTTC
CDR3: CASSYSWDTVYEQYF

D: TRBD1
size: many
V: TRBV20-1
J: TRBJ1-2
DNA: TGCAGTGCTCTGACGGGACAGTCGGCTTATGGCTACACCTTC
CDR3: CSALTGQSAYGYTF

D: .
size: few
V: TRBV11-2
J: TRBJ2-6
DNA: TGTGCCAGCAGCCTCTTTAGCTCTGGGGCCAACGTCCTGACTTTC
CDR3: CASSLFSSGANVLTF

D: TRBD2
size: many
V: TRBV12-3/TRBV12-4
J: TRBJ2-1
DNA: TGTGCCAGCAGTTTTCGGGGGGGCGATGAGCAGTTCTTC
CDR3: CASSFRGGDEQFF

D: .
size: few
V: TRBV12-3/TRBV12-4
J: TRBJ2-5
DNA: TGTGCCAGCAGTCCCGACGAGGGGAGGGGGGAGACCCAGTACTTC
CDR3: CASSPDEGRGETQYF

D: .
size: many
V: TRBV12-3/TRBV12-4
J: TRBJ2-7
DNA: TGTGCCAGCAGTAAGGGACTCCTAGACTACGAGCAGTACTTC
CDR3: CASSKGLLDYEQYF

D: .
size: many
V: TRBV5-5
J: TRBJ2-5
DNA: TGTGCCAGCAGCTTAGCGGTTCTTCAAGAGACCCAGTACTTC
CDR3: CASSLAVLQETQYF

D: .
size: few
V: TRBV7-3
J: TRBJ2-1
DNA: TGTGCCAGCAGCTTAACAGGTGACTCCTACAATGAGCAGTTCTTC
CDR3: CASSLTGDSYNEQFF

D: TRBD1
size: few
V: TRBV5-4
J: TRBJ2-5
DNA: TGTGCCAGCAGCCCCCCGCCGGGACAGGGGAAAGAGACCCAGTACTTC
CDR3: CASSPPPGQGKETQYF

D: .
size: few
V: TRBV7-9
J: TRBJ2-1
DNA: TGTGCCAGCAGCTTATACTCGGGGGCTTACAATGAGCAGTTCTTC
CDR3: CASSLYSGAYNEQFF

D: .
size: .
V: TRBV3-1
J: TRBJ1-5
DNA: TGTGCCAGCAGCCAAGTAGGACAGACCCAGCATTTT
CDR3: CASSQVGQTQHF

D: TRBD1
size: .
V: TRBV29-1
J: TRBJ1-4
DNA: TGCAGCGTTTCACAGGGGGCTAGTAATGAAAAACTGTTTTTT
CDR3: CSVSQGASNEKLFF

D: .
size: few
V: TRBV30
J: TRBJ2-3
DNA: TGTGCCTGGAGTGGAGGGCGCACAGATACGCAGTATTTT
CDR3: CAWSGGRTDTQYF

D: .
size: .
V: TRBV18
J: TRBJ1-5
DNA: TGTGCCAGCTCACCACCGGCGGGGTCGTCCCAGCATTTT
CDR3: CASSPPAGSSQHF

D: TRBD2
size: few
V: TRBV12-3/TRBV12-4
J: TRBJ2-5
DNA: TGTGCCAGCAGTCGAAATAGCGGGGCTGAGACCCAGTACTTC
CDR3: CASSRNSGAETQYF

D: .
size: .
V: TRBV28
J: TRBJ2-1
DNA: TGTGCCAGCAGTGAATCTGGACAGGAGCAGTTCTTC
CDR3: CASSESGQEQFF

D: TRBD1
size: .
V: TRBV5-6
J: TRBJ2-5
DNA: TGTGCCAGCAGCTTGTTTAACACAGGGGCAGGGACCCAGTACTTC
CDR3: CASSLFNTGAGTQYF

D: TRBD1
size: .
V: TRBV7-7
J: TRBJ2-2
DNA: TGTGCCAGCAGCCCTCTCGGGACAGGGGGCAGCGGGGAGCTGTTTTTT
CDR3: CASSPLGTGGSGELFF

D: .
size: few
V: TRBV7-2
J: TRBJ1-1
DNA: TGTGCCAGCAGCTTATTGACTGAAGCTTTCTTT
CDR3: CASSLLTEAFF

D: .
size: .
V: TRBV7-7
J: TRBJ2-5
DNA: TGTGCTAGCAGCTCCGGAGGGACGGGGGCGGAGACCCAGTACTTC
CDR3: CASSSGGTGAETQYF

D: .
size: few
V: TRBV11-3
J: TRBJ2-2
DNA: TGTGCCAGCAGCCAAACGGGAGTCGACACCGGGGAGCTGTTTTTT
CDR3: CASSQTGVDTGELFF

D: .
size: .
V: TRBV5-1
J: TRBJ2-2
DNA: TGCGCCAGCAGCAGGGGACCGTCGAACACCGGGGAGCTGTTTTTT
CDR3: CASSRGPSNTGELFF

D: .
size: .
V: TRBV23-1
J: TRBJ2-5
DNA: TGCGCCAGCAGTCAATCGAACAGGGCAGAGACCCAGTACTTC
CDR3: CASSQSNRAETQYF

D: TRBD1
size: many
V: TRBV20-1
J: TRBJ2-5
DNA: TGCAGTGCTAGAGTCGGCAGGGGGCAGGAGACCCAGTACTTC
CDR3: CSARVGRGQETQYF

D: .
size: .
V: TRBV12-5
J: TRBJ1-1
DNA: TGTGCTAGTGGTTCTTGGTCCTACACTGAAGCTTTCTTT
CDR3: CASGSWSYTEAFF

D: .
size: few
V: TRBV29-1
J: TRBJ2-7
DNA: TGCAGCGTGGGGGACGGAACCTACGAGCAGTACTTC
CDR3: CSVGDGTYEQYF

D: TRBD1
size: few
V: TRBV7-2
J: TRBJ1-2
DNA: TGTGCCAGCAGGTATCCGGGACAGGGGAACTATGGCTACACCTTC
CDR3: CASRYPGQGNYGYTF

D: .
size: few
V: TRBV2
J: TRBJ2-5
DNA: TGTGCCAGCAAGGAAGAGACCCAGTACTTC
CDR3: CASKEETQYF

D: .
size: few
V: TRBV7-2
J: TRBJ2-1
DNA: TGTGCCAGCCGTCAGGGACTGGAGGGGAATGAGCAGTTCTTC
CDR3: CASRQGLEGNEQFF

D: .
size: many
V: TRBV7-7
J: TRBJ2-6
DNA: TGTGCCAGCAGCCCGAGCTCTGGGGCCAACGTCCTGACTTTC
CDR3: CASSPSSGANVLTF

D: TRBD1
size: few
V: TRBV5-1
J: TRBJ1-1
DNA: TGCGCCACCACTTCAGGGGGCGCGAGTACTGAAGCTTTCTTT
CDR3: CATTSGGASTEAFF